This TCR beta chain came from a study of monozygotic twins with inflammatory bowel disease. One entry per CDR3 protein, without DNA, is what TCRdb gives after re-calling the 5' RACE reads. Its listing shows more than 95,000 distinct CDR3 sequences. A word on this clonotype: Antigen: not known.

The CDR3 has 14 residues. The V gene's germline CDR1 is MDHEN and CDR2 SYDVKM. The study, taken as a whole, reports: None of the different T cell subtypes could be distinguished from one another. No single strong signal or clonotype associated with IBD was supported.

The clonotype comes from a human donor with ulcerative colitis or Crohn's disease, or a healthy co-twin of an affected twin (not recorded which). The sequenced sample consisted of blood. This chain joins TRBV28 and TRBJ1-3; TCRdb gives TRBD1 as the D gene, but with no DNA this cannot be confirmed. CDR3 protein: CASRVGASGNTIYF.